These 7 T cell receptor beta chains came from one sample sequenced in a study of T-cell reconstitution after alpha-beta-depleted transplantation in children. Molecular barcoding with unique molecular identifiers was used for the TCRbeta library. One entry per CDR3 protein results from TCRdb running MiXCR on the PCR reads. The data contain hundreds of thousands of distinct CDR3 sequences, around 15% of them singletons. The sample consisted of PBMCs, mostly from graft donor cells, taken 360 days after TCRalphabeta/CD19-depleted stem cell transplant. The receptors were sampled from a male patient under 18 who had a stem cell transplant for acute lymphoblastic leukemia, so the T cells may come from the graft donor.

This clonotype was counted between two and nine times. The V call is TRBV27, the J call TRBJ2-2; the D call may be TRBD1 or TRBD2 (5 bases each). This CDR3 is built from 15 residues. Trimming took 6 bases from V and 0 from J, leaving 11 bases between them. Germline V gives CDR1 MNHEY, CDR2 SMNVEV (reference sequence). CDR3 amino acids: CASRWGRANTGELFF. The CDR3 nucleotides read TGTGCCAGCAGATGGGGACGGGCGAACACCGGGGAGCTGTTTTTT.

As concerns this clonotype: Germline and junction disagree at one end, which may indicate a read error. This chain connects TRBV7-9 to TRBJ2-1; possibly TRBD1 for D (6 bases). This CDR3 has 13 amino acids. Germline loops: CDR1 SEHNR, CDR2 FQNEAQ (reference sequence). The CDR3 nucleotides read TGTGCAAGCACTGTGCAGGGGCCCAATGAGCAGTTCTTC. Protein product: CASTVQGPNEQFF. The full variable domain, completed using reference TRBV7-9 and TRBJ2-1, is DTGVSQNPRHKITKRGQNVTFRCDPISEHNRLYWYRQTLGQGPEFLTYFQNEAQLEKSRLLSDRFSAERPKGSFSTLEIQRTEQGDSAMYLCASTVQGPNEQFFGPGTRLTVL.

This clonotype was detected many times. The chain employs TRBV12-3 or TRBV12-4 and TRBJ2-5, with D uncertain. V shed 6 bases and J shed 9 bases, with 8 bases lying between them. The length of the CDR3 is 10 residues. The CDR3 DNA reads as TGTGCCAGCAGCGGACGGTCCCAGTACTTC. This sequence encodes CASSGRSQYF.

V usage is TRBV2 and J usage is TRBJ2-2; the match to TRBD2 covers 12 bases. CDR3 length: 18 amino acids. V shed 1 base and J 1 base; nucleotides not matched to a gene: 4. In germline, CDR1 is SNHLY, CDR2 FYNNEI. The CDR3 here is CASSEETSGSVNTGELFF. The DNA of the CDR3 is TGTGCCAGCAGTGAAGAGACTAGCGGGAGCGTGAACACCGGGGAGCTGTTTTTT.

The table lists this clonotype with many counts. This rearrangement joins TRBV27 to TRBJ2-7, with 11 bases lining up with TRBD2. From germline, CDR1 is MNHEY and CDR2 SMNVEV (reference sequence). CDR3 length equals 16 residues. Unmatched junction bases numbered 11, after V lost 5 bases and J lost 5 bases. The CDR3: CASSNHLAGGPHEQYF. The CDR3 DNA is TGTGCCAGCAGTAACCATTTAGCGGGAGGGCCCCACGAGCAGTACTTC.

This chain joins TRBV14 and TRBJ2-3, with D uncertain. Trimming stripped 5 bases from V and 3 bases from J, with 9 bases between. This CDR3 spans 13 amino acids. Per the germline V gene, CDR1 is SGHDN and CDR2 is FVKESK. Written as DNA, the CDR3 is TGTGCCAGCAGCGCCTTTGGGACAGATACGCAGTATTTT. Protein: CASSAFGTDTQYF.

This clonotype was seen more than once but under ten times. The CDR3 spells CASSRLAGNIYNEQFF. The DNA of the CDR3 is TGTGCCAGCAGCAGGCTAGCGGGGAACATCTACAATGAGCAGTTCTTC. The gene calls are TRBV9 and TRBJ2-1, with TRBD2 matching over 9 bases. The germline V gene has CDR1 SGDLS and CDR2 YYNGEE. V trimming: 4 bases; J trimming: 3 bases; junction bases outside the gene matches: 8. The CDR3 spans 16 residues. The full variable domain, its missing parts supplied by reference TRBV9 and TRBJ2-1, is DSGVTQTPKHLITATGQRVTLRCSPRSGDLSVYWYQQSLDQGLQFLIQYYNGEERAKGNILERFSAQQFPDLHSELNLSSLELGDSALYFCASSRLAGNIYNEQFFGPGTRLTVL.